The 25 T cell receptor beta chains below come from one sample, sequenced in a study of T cells after somatic rescue of genetic block. Clones were read by immunoSEQ multiplex PCR, and TCRdb kept only the in-frame ones, dropping some. The sample shows 85,000 to 90,000 clones, more than 80% of them seen only once. Source material: peripheral blood mononuclear cells (PBMCs). These receptors came from a woman aged 18-35 years.

The rearrangement links TRBV19 to TRBJ2-5, with 9 bases matching TRBD1. Germline trimming cut 5 bases from V and 4 bases from J; bases unmatched to any gene: 11. The CDR3 totals 16 residues. Germline CDR1 reads LNHDA; CDR2 reads SQIVND (reference sequence). CDR3 protein: CASSRRGNRGLETQYF. CDR3 nucleotide sequence: TGTGCCAGTAGTCGGAGGGGGAACAGGGGGCTAGAGACCCAGTACTTC.

The chain is built from TRBV18 and TRBJ2-7, with D perhaps matching TRBD1 (5 bases). Germline V gene lookup returns CDR1 KGHSH and CDR2 LQKENI. The CDR3 loop spans 13 amino acids. The V end lost 5 bases, the J end lost 3 bases, and 11 bases lay between the germline ends. The CDR3 protein is CASSGAAIYEQYF. Written as DNA, the CDR3 is TGTGCCAGCTCAGGGGCCGCTATCTACGAGCAGTACTTC.

This clone was counted a few times. This chain connects TRBV4-1 to TRBJ2-7, with D possibly being TRBD1 (6 bases). The V gene's germline CDR1 is MGHRA and CDR2 YSYEKL. Trimming removed 3 bases at V and 6 bases at J, with 12 bases between. The CDR3 is 13 residues long. The CDR3 bases are TGCGCCAGCAGCCACGCTCACAGGGTCGAGCAGTACTTC. This gives the protein CASSHAHRVEQYF.

The chain carries TRBV2 and TRBJ2-7; 8 nucleotides align to TRBD1. The CDR3 covers 14 residues. V was clipped by 2 bases and J by 6 bases; unmatched bases: 6. Germline-derived CDR1 and CDR2 are SNHLY and FYNNEI. The CDR3 loop reads CASSEQGAGSEQYF. Written as DNA, the CDR3 is TGTGCCAGCAGTGAACAGGGGGCGGGATCCGAGCAGTACTTC.

The chain recombines TRBV6-1 with TRBJ2-7; D is unresolved. In germline, CDR1 is MNHNS, CDR2 SASEGT. The germline V and J ends were trimmed by 4 bases and 0 bases, with 7 bases remaining between them. The length of the CDR3 is 13 residues. The CDR3 sequence is CASSVFRSYEQYF. The CDR3 nucleotides are TGTGCCAGCAGTGTTTTCCGCTCCTACGAGCAGTACTTC.

The chain recombines TRBV19 with TRBJ1-2; D uncertain. Germline values: CDR1 LNHDA, CDR2 SQIVND (reference sequence). The CDR3 is 14 amino acids. Trimming pared 3 bases from V and 8 bases from J, leaving 16 bases between. The CDR3 DNA reads TGTGCCAGTAGTATGCCGCGGGCCAGGCCCGGCTACACCTTC. It codes for CASSMPRARPGYTF.

This chain uses TRBV2 with TRBJ2-5; perhaps TRBD2 as D (7 bases). Germline assignment: CDR1 SNHLY and CDR2 FYNNEI. V gave up 9 bases and J gave up 2 bases, with 19 bases separating them. This CDR3 spans 15 amino acids. The CDR3 sequence: CASSRLGGPQETQYF. CDR3 bases: TGTGCCAGTTCTCGACTCGGGGGGCCACAAGAGACCCAGTACTTC.

This sequence joins TRBV28 and TRBJ1-4, with 8 bases aligning to TRBD1. V shed 6 bases, J shed 7 bases, and the junction held 7 bases outside the gene matches. The CDR3 loop spans 14 amino acids. Germline CDR1 and CDR2: MDHEN and SYDVKM. The CDR3 DNA is TGTGCCAGCAGCCTACAGGGGGGAGGTGAAAAACTGTTTTTT. Its translation is CASSLQGGGEKLFF.

This rearrangement joins TRBV30 to TRBJ1-5; no definite D call. CDR1 and CDR2 (germline): GTSNPN, SVGIG (reference sequence). V was shortened by 4 bases and J by 3 bases, with 10 bases between the two germline ends. The CDR3 sequence is 13 residues long. CDR3: CAWTEQANQPQHF. CDR3 in DNA: TGTGCCTGGACCGAACAAGCCAATCAGCCCCAGCATTTT.

The CDR3 DNA sequence: TGTGCCAGTAGTATGCGCGGGGAGACCCAGTACTTC. Its translation is CASSMRGETQYF. The chain recombines TRBV19 with TRBJ2-5, with D possibly matching TRBD2 (5 bases). Germline V gene sequence: CDR1 LNHDA, CDR2 SQIVND (reference sequence). The germline V and J ends were trimmed by 3 bases and 5 bases, with 7 bases remaining between them. CDR3 length equals 12 residues.

V and J are TRBV9 and TRBJ2-3; 8 nucleotides match TRBD1. The CDR3 runs to 16 residues. V was pared by 0 bases and J by 4 bases, with 7 bases of the junction left unmatched. Germline-derived CDR1 and CDR2 are SGDLS and YYNGEE. The CDR3 DNA follows: TGTGCCAGCAGCGTAGCACGCACAGGGGGACCAGATACGCAGTATTTT. Protein sequence: CASSVARTGGPDTQYF. The variable domain in full, with the rest retrieved from reference TRBV9 and TRBJ2-3, is DSGVTQTPKHLITATGQRVTLRCSPRSGDLSVYWYQQSLDQGLQFLIQYYNGEERAKGNILERFSAQQFPDLHSELNLSSLELGDSALYFCASSVARTGGPDTQYFGPGTRLTVL.

The CDR3 here is CASSLGGAGANVLTF. CDR3 sequence (DNA): TGTGCCAGCAGCCTAGGGGGAGCCGGGGCCAACGTCCTGACTTTC. The chain combines TRBV7-2 with TRBJ2-6, with D possibly TRBD1 on 6 matching bases. Germline V CDR1 and CDR2: SGHTA, FQGNSA. This CDR3 has 15 amino acids. Trimming pared 5 bases from V and 4 bases from J, leaving 12 bases between. Looking up the rest from reference TRBV7-2 and TRBJ2-6 gives the full variable domain: GAGVSQSPSNKVTEKGKDVELRCDPISGHTALYWYRQSLGQGLEFLIYFQGNSAPDKSGLPSDRFSAERTGGSVSTLTIQRTQQEDSAVYLCASSLGGAGANVLTFGAGSRLTVL.

V usage is TRBV9 and J usage is TRBJ1-2, with TRBD1 matching over 7 bases. Germline CDR1 and CDR2: SGDLS and YYNGEE. The CDR3 extends over 16 amino acids. With 7 bases clipped from V and 7 bases from J, the junction kept 19 bases outside the gene matches. The CDR3 DNA reads TGTGCCAGCGGACCGGTAAGGGGGCCATCCCCCTCTGGCTACACCTTC. It yields the protein CASGPVRGPSPSGYTF.

CDR3 bases: TGTGCCACGTGGGAAAGCTCTGGAAACACCATATATTTT. Residues: CATWESSGNTIYF. V gene TRBV6-6 combines with J gene TRBJ1-3; no reliable D call. The CDR3 is 13 residues long. The V gene lost 10 bases and the J gene lost 0 bases, with 10 bases spanning the gap. CDR1 MNHNY and CDR2 SVGAGI come from the germline V gene (reference sequence).

The chain uses TRBV6-5 and TRBJ2-7; D may match TRBD1 or TRBD2 (5 bases each). V dropped 1 base and J dropped 3 bases, with 16 bases sitting between them. The CDR3 covers 16 residues. The germline V gene encodes CDR1 MNHEY and CDR2 SVGAGI. The CDR3 nucleotides read TGTGCCAGCAGTTACTTCGGGGCAGGGTTAGACTACGAGCAGTACTTC. Translated, it gives CASSYFGAGLDYEQYF.

This sequence joins TRBV7-2 and TRBJ2-3; 8 positions match TRBD1. There are 16 residues in the CDR3. Germline trimming cut 5 bases from V and 2 bases from J; bases unmatched to any gene: 9. Germline values: CDR1 SGHTA, CDR2 FQGNSA. CDR3 amino acids: CASSPRTGKTTDTQYF. For the CDR3, the DNA is TGTGCCAGCAGCCCAAGGACAGGGAAGACCACAGATACGCAGTATTTT.

This chain connects TRBV6-4 to TRBJ2-3, with 8 nucleotides matching TRBD2. The CDR3 totals 16 residues. V was clipped by 5 bases and J by 5 bases; unmatched bases: 12. Per the germline V gene, CDR1 is MRHNA and CDR2 is SNTAGT. The CDR3 DNA reads TGTGCCAGCAGTCCCTTTGCGGGAGGAGAGGAAGATACGCAGTATTTT. This gives the protein CASSPFAGGEEDTQYF.

Only a few counts were recorded for this clone. The J gene is TRBJ1-1, the V gene TRBV7-9; D uncertain. Trimming removed 7 bases at V and 10 bases at J, with 19 bases between. From germline, CDR1 is SEHNR and CDR2 FQNEAQ (reference sequence). The CDR3 sequence is 13 residues long. The CDR3 is CASTRGQAVRAFF. DNA of the CDR3: TGTGCCAGCACCCGCGGGCAGGCGGTTCGAGCTTTCTTT.

The chain is built from TRBV12-2 and TRBJ2-1; TRBD2 is the table's D call, not checked against the DNA. TRBV12-2 is given as a pseudogene. The CDR3 is made up of 15 amino acids. The CDR3 here is CASRRVGPLVNEQFF. The CDR3 DNA sequence: TGTGCAAGTCGCAGGGTCGGTCCACTAGTAAATGAGCAGTTCTTC.

V is TRBV11-2 and J is TRBJ2-3, with 10 nucleotides matching TRBD2. J lost 7 bases, V lost 2 bases, and 15 bases had no gene match. Germline lookup yields CDR1 SGHAT and CDR2 FQNNGV. This CDR3 is built from 18 residues. The CDR3 sequence: CASSLSRTSGSNPNTQYF. DNA of the CDR3: TGTGCCAGCAGCTTAAGCAGGACTAGCGGAAGTAACCCAAATACGCAGTATTTT.

The chain joins TRBV21-1 to TRBJ1-2; no DNA check was done on the table's D call, TRBD1. TRBV21-1 is tagged as a pseudogene. This CDR3 contains 17 residues. The CDR3 DNA reads TGTGCCAGCAGCAAACAAGGGACAGGGGGCCATAACTATGGCTACACCTTC. The encoded protein is CASSKQGTGGHNYGYTF.

The rearrangement joins TRBV27 to TRBJ2-7, with D perhaps TRBD2 (5 bases). Germline-derived CDR1 and CDR2 are MNHEY and SMNVEV (reference sequence). V was pared by 5 bases and J by 1 base, with 18 bases between. This CDR3 comprises 16 residues. CDR3: CASSVNPASPSYEQYF. CDR3 nucleotides: TGTGCCAGCAGTGTAAACCCGGCTAGCCCGTCCTACGAGCAGTACTTC.

V and J are TRBV9 and TRBJ2-7; 7 bases match TRBD2. V shed 2 bases, J shed 4 bases, and the junction held 12 bases outside the gene matches. Germline values: CDR1 SGDLS, CDR2 YYNGEE. The CDR3 is made up of 16 amino acids. The CDR3 region has the DNA TGTGCCAGCAGCGTCGACACGGCTAGCGGATCATACGAGCAGTACTTC. Protein product: CASSVDTASGSYEQYF.

V is TRBV4-3 and J is TRBJ2-1; 9 bases are a match to TRBD2. With 1 base clipped from V and 4 bases from J, the junction kept 14 bases outside the gene matches. This CDR3 has 19 residues. Germline V gene lookup returns CDR1 LGHNA and CDR2 YSLEER. In nucleotides, the CDR3 is TGCGCCAGCAGCCAAGGACCCATTTCGCGCGCGGGAGGGTACAATGAGCAGTTCTTC. As protein: CASSQGPISRAGGYNEQFF.

The V call is TRBV28, the J call TRBJ2-7, with a possible D match to TRBD1 (5 bases). Deletions cut 3 bases from V and 5 bases from J, with 8 bases between. This CDR3 is 12 amino acids long. Per germline, CDR1 MDHEN and CDR2 SYDVKM. The CDR3 sequence is CASSFARDEQYF. As DNA, the CDR3 is TGTGCCAGCAGTTTCGCCAGGGACGAGCAGTACTTC.